The subject of this entry is one T cell receptor beta chain. CDR1 and CDR2 (germline): SGHTA, FQGNSA. This CDR3 comprises 13 residues. V was pared by 5 bases and J by 5 bases, with 13 bases between. The data originate from a study of OX40 agonist ivuxolimab in advanced cancers. Assay used: immunoSEQ multiplex PCR; TCRdb lists only in-frame clones, some missing. The top ten clones hold around 1% of a sample with roughly 59,000 clones, around 81% of them seen once. V and J are TRBV7-2 and TRBJ2-7; possible D gene TRBD1, 6 bases. This specimen consisted of CD4+ or CD8+ T cells sorted from blood, obtained in a trial of the OX40 agonist ivuxolimab. This receptor was identified in an adult with an advanced solid tumor such as melanoma, head and neck, liver or kidney cancer. The CDR3 DNA reads as TGTGCCAGCAGCCCACAGGGTCAAGACGAGCAGTACTTC. Amino acids: CASSPQGQDEQYF.